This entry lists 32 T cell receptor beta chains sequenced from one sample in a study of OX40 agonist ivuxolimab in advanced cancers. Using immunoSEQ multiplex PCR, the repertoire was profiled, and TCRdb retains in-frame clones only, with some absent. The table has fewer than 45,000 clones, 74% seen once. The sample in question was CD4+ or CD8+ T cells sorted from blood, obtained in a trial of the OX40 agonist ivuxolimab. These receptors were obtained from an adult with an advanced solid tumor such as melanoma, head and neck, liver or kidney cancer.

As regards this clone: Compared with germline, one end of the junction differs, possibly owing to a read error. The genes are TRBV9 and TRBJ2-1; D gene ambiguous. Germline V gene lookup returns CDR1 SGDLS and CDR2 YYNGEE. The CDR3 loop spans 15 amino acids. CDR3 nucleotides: TGTGCCAGCAGCCCTCCGGGTTTTTCATTGGCTGAGCGGTTCTTC. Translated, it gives CASSPPGFSLAERFF.

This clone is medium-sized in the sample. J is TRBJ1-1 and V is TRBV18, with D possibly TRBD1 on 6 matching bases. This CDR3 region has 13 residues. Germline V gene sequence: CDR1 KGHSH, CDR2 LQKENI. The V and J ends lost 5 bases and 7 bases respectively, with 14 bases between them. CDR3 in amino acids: CASSATGQYEAFF. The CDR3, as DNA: TGTGCCAGCTCAGCTACCGGACAGTATGAAGCTTTCTTT.

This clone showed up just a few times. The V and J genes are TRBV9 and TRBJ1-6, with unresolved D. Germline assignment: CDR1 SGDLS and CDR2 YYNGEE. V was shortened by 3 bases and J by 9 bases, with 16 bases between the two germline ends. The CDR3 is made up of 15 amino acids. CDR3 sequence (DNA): TGTGCCAGCAGCGCCAACGTTGGGCGGGGTTCACCCCTCCACTTT. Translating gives CASSANVGRGSPLHF. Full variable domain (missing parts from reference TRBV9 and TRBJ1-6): DSGVTQTPKHLITATGQRVTLRCSPRSGDLSVYWYQQSLDQGLQFLIQYYNGEERAKGNILERFSAQQFPDLHSELNLSSLELGDSALYFCASSANVGRGSPLHFGNGTRLTVT.

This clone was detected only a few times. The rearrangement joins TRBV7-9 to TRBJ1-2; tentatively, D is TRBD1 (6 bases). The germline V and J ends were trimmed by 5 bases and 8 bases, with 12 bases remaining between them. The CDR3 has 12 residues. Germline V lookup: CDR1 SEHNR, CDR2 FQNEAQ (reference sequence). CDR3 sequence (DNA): TGTGCCAGCAGCCCCGAGGGGGTCGGCTACACCTTC. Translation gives CASSPEGVGYTF.

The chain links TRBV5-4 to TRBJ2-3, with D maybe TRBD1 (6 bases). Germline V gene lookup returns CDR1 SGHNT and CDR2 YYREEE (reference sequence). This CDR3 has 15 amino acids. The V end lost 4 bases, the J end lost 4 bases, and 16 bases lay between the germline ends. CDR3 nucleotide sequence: TGTGCCAGCAGCCTCACAGGGTCATTGCCAGATACGCAGTATTTT. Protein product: CASSLTGSLPDTQYF.

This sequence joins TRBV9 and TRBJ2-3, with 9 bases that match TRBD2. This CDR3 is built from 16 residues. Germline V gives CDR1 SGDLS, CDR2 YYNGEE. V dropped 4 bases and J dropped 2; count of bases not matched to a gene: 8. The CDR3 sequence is CASSPRTSDHTDTQYF. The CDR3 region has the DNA TGTGCCAGCAGCCCACGGACTAGCGACCACACAGATACGCAGTATTTT.

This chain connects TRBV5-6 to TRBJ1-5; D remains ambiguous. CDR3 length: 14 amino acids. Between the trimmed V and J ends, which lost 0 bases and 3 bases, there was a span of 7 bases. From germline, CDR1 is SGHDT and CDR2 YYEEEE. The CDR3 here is CASSLGQINQPQHF. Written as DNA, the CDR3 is TGTGCCAGCAGCTTGGGTCAGATCAATCAGCCCCAGCATTTT.

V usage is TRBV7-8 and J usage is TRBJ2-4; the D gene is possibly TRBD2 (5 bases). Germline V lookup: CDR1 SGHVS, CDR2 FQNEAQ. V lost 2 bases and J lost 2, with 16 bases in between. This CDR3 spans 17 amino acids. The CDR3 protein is CASSLNRGLNTKNIQYF. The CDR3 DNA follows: TGTGCCAGCAGCTTAAACCGAGGGCTAAATACCAAAAACATTCAGTACTTC.

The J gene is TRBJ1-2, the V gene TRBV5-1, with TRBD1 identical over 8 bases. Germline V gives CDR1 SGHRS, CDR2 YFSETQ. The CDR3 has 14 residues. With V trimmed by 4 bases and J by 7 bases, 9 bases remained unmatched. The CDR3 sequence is CASSPSGGEGGYTF. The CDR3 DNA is TGCGCCAGCAGCCCCTCAGGGGGCGAGGGTGGCTACACCTTC. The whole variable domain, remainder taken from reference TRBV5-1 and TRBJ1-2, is KAGVTQTPRYLIKTRGQQVTLSCSPISGHRSVSWYQQTPGQGLQFLFEYFSETQRNKGNFPGRFSGRQFSNSRSEMNVSTLELGDSALYLCASSPSGGEGGYTFGSGTRLTVV.

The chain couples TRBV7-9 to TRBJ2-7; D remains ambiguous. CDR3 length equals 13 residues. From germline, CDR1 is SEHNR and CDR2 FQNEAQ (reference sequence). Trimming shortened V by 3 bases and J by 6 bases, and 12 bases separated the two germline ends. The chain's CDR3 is CASSFGYGSEQYF. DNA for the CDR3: TGTGCCAGCAGCTTCGGGTACGGCTCCGAGCAGTACTTC.

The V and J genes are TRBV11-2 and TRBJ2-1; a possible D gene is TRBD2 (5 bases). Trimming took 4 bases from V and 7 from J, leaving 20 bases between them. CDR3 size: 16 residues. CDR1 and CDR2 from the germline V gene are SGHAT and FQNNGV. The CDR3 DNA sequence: TGTGCCAGCAGCTATACCTTAGGTGACTACCTAAATGAGCAGTTCTTC. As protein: CASSYTLGDYLNEQFF.

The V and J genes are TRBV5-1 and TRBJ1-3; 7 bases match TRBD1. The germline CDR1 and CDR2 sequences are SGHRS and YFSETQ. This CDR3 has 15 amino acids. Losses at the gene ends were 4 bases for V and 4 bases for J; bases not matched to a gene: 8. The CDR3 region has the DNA TGCGCCAGCAGCGTGGCCGGGACAGAAGGAAACACCATATATTTT. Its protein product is CASSVAGTEGNTIYF.

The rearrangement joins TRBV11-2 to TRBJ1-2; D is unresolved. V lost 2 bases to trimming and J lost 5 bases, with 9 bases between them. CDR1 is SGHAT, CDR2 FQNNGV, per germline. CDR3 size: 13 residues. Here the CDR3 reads CASSLNGGYGYTF. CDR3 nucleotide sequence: TGTGCCAGCAGCTTAAATGGAGGATATGGCTACACCTTC. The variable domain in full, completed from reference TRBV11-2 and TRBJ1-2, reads EAGVAQSPRYKIIEKRQSVAFWCNPISGHATLYWYQQILGQGPKLLIQFQNNGVVDDSQLPKDRFSAERLKGVDSTLKIQPAKLEDSAVYLCASSLNGGYGYTFGSGTRLTVV.

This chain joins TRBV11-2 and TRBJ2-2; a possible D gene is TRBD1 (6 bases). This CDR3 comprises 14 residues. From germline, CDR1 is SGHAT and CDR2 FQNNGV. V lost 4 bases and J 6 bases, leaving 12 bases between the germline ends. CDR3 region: CASSSWTVSGELFF. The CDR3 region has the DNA TGTGCCAGCAGCTCGTGGACAGTTTCCGGGGAGCTGTTTTTT.

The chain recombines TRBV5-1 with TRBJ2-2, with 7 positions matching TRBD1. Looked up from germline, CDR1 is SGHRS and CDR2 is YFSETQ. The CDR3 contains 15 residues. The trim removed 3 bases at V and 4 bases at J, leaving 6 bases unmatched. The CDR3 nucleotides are TGCGCCAGCAGCTCGACAGGGTTGTTCACCGGGGAGCTGTTTTTT. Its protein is CASSSTGLFTGELFF.

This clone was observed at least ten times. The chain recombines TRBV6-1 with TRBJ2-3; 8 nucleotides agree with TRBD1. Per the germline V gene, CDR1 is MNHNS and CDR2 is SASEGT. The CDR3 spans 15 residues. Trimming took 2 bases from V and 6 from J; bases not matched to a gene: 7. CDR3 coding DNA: TGTGCCAGCAGTGAACAGGGGGCAGGTCCGGATACGCAGTATTTT. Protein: CASSEQGAGPDTQYF.

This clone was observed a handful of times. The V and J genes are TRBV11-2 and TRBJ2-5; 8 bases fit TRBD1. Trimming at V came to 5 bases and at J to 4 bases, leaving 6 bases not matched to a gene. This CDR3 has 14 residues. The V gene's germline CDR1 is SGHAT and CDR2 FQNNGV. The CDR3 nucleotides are TGTGCCAGCAGCCACCAGGGGGCCGGAGAGACCCAGTACTTC. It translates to CASSHQGAGETQYF.

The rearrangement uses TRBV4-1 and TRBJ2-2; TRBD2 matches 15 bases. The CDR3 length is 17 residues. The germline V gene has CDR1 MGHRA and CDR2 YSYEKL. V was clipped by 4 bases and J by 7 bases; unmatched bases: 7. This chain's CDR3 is CASSPGTSGGRDGELFF. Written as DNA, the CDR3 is TGCGCCAGCAGCCCCGGGACTAGCGGGGGGCGGGACGGGGAGCTGTTTTTT.

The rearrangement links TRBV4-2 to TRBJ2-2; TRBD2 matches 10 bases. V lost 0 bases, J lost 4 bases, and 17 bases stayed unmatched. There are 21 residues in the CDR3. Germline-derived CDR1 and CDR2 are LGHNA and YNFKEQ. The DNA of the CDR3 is TGTGCCAGCAGCCAAGATCGTGTGGGGAGCGGGGGGGCTCAGCGCACCGGGGAGCTGTTTTTT. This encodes CASSQDRVGSGGAQRTGELFF.

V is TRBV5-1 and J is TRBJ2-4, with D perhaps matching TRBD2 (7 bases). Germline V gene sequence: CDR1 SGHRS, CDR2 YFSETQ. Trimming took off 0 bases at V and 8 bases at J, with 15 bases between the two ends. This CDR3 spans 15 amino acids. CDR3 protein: CASSLVRGPKDIQYF. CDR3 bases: TGCGCCAGCAGCTTGGTGCGGGGGCCTAAGGACATTCAGTACTTC.

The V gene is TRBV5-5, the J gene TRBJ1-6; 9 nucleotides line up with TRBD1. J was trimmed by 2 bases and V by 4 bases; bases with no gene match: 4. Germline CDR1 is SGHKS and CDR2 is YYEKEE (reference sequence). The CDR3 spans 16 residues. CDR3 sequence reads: CASSSGQGTYNSPLHF. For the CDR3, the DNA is TGTGCCAGCAGCAGTGGACAGGGGACCTATAATTCACCCCTCCACTTT.

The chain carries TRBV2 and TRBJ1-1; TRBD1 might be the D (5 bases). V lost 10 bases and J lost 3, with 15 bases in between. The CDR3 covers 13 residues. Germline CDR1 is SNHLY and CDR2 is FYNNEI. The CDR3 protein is CATLRETDTEAFF. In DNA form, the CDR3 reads TGTGCCACCCTCAGGGAAACGGACACTGAAGCTTTCTTT.

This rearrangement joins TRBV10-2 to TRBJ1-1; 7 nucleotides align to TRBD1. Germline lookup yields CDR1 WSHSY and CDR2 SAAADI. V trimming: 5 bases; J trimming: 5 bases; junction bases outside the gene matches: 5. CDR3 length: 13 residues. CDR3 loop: CASSRTGETEAFF. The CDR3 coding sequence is TGCGCCAGCAGTAGAACAGGGGAGACTGAAGCTTTCTTT.

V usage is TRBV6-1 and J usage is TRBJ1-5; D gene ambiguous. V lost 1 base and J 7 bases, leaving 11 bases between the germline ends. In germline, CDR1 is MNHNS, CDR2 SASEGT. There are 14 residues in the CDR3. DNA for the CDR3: TGTGCCAGCAGTGAAGGGAGGGAAGGACAGCCCCAGCATTTT. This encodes CASSEGREGQPQHF.

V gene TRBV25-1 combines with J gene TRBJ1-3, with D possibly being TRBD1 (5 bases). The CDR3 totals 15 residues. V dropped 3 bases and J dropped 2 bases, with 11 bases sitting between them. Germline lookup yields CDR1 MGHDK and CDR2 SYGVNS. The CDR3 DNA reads TGTGCCAGCAGTGATGGGACGGACCCTGGAAACACCATATATTTT. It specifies CASSDGTDPGNTIYF. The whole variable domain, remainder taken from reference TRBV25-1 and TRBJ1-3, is EADIYQTPRYLVIGTGKKITLECSQTMGHDKMYWYQQDPGMELHLIHYSYGVNSTEKGDLSSESTVSRIRTEHFPLTLESARPSHTSQYLCASSDGTDPGNTIYFGEGSWLTVV.

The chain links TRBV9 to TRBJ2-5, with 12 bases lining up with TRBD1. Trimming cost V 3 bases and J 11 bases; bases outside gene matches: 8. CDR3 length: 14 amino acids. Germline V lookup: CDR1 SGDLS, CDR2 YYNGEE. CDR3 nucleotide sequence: TGTGCCAGCAGCGAGGGACAGGGGGCGCGGGGGCAGTACTTC. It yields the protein CASSEGQGARGQYF.

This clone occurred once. DNA for the CDR3: TGCGCCAGCAGCTTGGGTGACGGGGGGGCCAGAGAGCAGTTCTTC. Amino acid sequence: CASSLGDGGAREQFF. V gene TRBV5-1 combines with J gene TRBJ2-1, with 8 bases fitting TRBD2. Unmatched junction bases numbered 9, after V lost 0 bases and J lost 10 bases. The germline V gene has CDR1 SGHRS and CDR2 YFSETQ. The CDR3 sequence is 15 residues long.

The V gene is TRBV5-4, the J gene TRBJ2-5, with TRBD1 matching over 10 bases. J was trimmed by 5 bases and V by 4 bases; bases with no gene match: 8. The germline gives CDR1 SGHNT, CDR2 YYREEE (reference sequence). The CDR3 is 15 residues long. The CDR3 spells CASSRDPGQGETQYF. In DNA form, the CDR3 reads TGTGCCAGCAGCCGAGATCCGGGACAGGGGGAGACCCAGTACTTC.

The CDR3 sequence: CAWSPIGAVHSRAQHF. DNA of the CDR3: TGTGCCTGGAGCCCCATTGGGGCAGTCCATAGCAGGGCCCAGCATTTT. The chain recombines TRBV30 with TRBJ1-5, with D possibly being TRBD1 (5 bases). The CDR3 runs to 16 residues. Per the germline V gene, CDR1 is GTSNPN and CDR2 is SVGIG (reference sequence). V lost 3 bases, J lost 11 bases, and 26 bases lay in between.

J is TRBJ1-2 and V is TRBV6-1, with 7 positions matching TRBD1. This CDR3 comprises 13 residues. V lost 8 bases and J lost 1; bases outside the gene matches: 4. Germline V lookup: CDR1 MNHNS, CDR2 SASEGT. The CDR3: CASDQGGNYGYTF. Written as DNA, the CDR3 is TGTGCCAGCGACCAGGGGGGTAACTATGGCTACACCTTC.

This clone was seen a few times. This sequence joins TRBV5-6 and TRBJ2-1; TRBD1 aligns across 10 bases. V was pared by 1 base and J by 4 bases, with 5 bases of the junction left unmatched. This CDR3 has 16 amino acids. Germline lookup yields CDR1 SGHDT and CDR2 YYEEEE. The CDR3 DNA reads TGTGCCAGCAGCTTGTTTGGGACAGGGGTATACAATGAGCAGTTCTTC. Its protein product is CASSLFGTGVYNEQFF.

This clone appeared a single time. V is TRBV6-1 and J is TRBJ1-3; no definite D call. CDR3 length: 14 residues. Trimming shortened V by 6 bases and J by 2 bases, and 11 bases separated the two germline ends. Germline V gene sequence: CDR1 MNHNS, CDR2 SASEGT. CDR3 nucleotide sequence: TGTGCCAGCAGGAAGGGCTCCACTGGAAACACCATATATTTT. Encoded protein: CASRKGSTGNTIYF.